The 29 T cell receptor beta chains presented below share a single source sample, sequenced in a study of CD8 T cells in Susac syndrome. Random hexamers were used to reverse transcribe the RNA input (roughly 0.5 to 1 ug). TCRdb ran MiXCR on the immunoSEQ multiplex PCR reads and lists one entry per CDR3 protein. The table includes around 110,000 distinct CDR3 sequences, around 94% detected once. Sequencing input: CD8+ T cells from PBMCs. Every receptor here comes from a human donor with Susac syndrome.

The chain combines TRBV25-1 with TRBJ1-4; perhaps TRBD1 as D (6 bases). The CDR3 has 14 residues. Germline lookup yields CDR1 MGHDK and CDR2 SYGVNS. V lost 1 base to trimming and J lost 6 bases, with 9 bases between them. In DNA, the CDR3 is TGTGCCAGCAGTGAATGGGGGCGGGATGAAAAACTGTTTTTT. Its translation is CASSEWGRDEKLFF. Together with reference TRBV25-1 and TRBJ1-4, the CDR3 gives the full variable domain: EADIYQTPRYLVIGTGKKITLECSQTMGHDKMYWYQQDPGMELHLIHYSYGVNSTEKGDLSSESTVSRIRTEHFPLTLESARPSHTSQYLCASSEWGRDEKLFFGSGTQLSVL.

The CDR3 DNA reads as TGTGCCAGCAGCGTCCGTTTGGATTCACCCCTCCACTTT. The encoded protein is CASSVRLDSPLHF. The rearrangement joins TRBV9 to TRBJ1-6; D call uncertain. With 2 bases removed from V and 8 bases from J, the gap between germline ends came to 8 bases. The CDR3 totals 13 residues. Germline-derived CDR1 and CDR2 are SGDLS and YYNGEE.

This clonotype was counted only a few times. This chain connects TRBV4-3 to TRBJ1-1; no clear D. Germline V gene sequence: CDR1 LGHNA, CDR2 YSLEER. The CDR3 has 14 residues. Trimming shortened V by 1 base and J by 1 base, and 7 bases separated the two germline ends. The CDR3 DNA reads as TGCGCCAGCAGCCAAGTTGAGGGGAACACTGAAGCTTTCTTT. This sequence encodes CASSQVEGNTEAFF.

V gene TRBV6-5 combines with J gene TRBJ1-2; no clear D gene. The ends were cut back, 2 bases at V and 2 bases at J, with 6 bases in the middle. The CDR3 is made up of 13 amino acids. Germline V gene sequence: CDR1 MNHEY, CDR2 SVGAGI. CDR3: CASSYEGNYGYTF. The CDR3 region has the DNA TGTGCCAGCAGTTACGAGGGCAACTATGGCTACACCTTC.

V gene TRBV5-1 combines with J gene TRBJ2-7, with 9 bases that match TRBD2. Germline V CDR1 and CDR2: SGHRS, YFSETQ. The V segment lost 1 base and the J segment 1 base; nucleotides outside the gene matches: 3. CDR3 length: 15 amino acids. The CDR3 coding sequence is TGCGCCAGCAGCTTGAGCGGGGGGCGATCCTACGAGCAGTACTTC. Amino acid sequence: CASSLSGGRSYEQYF.

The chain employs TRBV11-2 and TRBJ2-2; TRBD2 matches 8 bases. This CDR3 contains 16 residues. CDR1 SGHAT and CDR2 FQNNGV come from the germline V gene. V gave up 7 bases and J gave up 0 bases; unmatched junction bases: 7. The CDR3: CASNQAGLANTGELFF. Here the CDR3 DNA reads TGTGCCAGCAACCAAGCGGGACTAGCGAACACCGGGGAGCTGTTTTTT.

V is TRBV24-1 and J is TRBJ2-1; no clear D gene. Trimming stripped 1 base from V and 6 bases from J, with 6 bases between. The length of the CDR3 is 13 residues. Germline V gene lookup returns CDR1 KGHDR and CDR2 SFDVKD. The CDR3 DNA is TGTGCCACCAGTGATTTATCGGGCAATGAGCAGTTCTTC. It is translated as CATSDLSGNEQFF.

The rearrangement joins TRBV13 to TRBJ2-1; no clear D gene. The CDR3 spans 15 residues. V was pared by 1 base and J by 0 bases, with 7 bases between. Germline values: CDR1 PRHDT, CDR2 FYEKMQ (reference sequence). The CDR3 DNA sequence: TGTGCCAGCAGCTTAGAACAGAGCTCCTACAATGAGCAGTTCTTC. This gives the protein CASSLEQSSYNEQFF.

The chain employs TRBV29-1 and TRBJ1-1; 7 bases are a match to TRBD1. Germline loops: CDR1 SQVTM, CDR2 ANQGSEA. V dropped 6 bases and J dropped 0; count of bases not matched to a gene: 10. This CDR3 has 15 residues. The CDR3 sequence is CSVRGTATLNTEAFF. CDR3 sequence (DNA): TGCAGCGTCCGAGGGACAGCGACTCTGAACACTGAAGCTTTCTTT. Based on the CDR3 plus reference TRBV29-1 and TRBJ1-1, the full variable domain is SAVISQKPSRDICQRGTSLTIQCQVDSQVTMMFWYRQQPGQSLTLIATANQGSEATYESGFVIDKFPISRPNLTFSTLTVSNMSPEDSSIYLCSVRGTATLNTEAFFGQGTRLTVV.

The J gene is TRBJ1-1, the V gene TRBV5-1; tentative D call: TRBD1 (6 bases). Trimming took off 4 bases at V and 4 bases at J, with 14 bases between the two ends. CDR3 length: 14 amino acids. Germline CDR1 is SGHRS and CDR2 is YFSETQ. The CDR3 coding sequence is TGCGCCAGCAGCCCGGGACACAAGGGCACTGAAGCTTTCTTT. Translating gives CASSPGHKGTEAFF.

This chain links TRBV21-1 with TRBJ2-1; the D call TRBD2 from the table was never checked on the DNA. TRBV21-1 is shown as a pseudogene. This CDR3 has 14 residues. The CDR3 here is CATMRSGGVDEQFF. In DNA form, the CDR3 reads TGTGCCACCATGCGGAGCGGGGGGGTCGATGAGCAGTTCTTC.

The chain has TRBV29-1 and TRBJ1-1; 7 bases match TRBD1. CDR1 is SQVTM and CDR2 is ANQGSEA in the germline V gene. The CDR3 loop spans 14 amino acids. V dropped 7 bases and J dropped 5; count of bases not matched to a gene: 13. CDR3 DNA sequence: TGCAGCGATCCGCGGACAGGAGCCGGTACTGAAGCTTTCTTT. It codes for CSDPRTGAGTEAFF.

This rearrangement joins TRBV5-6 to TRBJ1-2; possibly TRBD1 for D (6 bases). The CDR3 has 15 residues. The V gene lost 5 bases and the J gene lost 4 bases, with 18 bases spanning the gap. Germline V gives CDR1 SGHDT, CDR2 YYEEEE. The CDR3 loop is CASSPTGTGSYGYTF. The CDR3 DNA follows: TGTGCCAGCAGTCCGACAGGTACTGGTTCCTATGGCTACACCTTC.

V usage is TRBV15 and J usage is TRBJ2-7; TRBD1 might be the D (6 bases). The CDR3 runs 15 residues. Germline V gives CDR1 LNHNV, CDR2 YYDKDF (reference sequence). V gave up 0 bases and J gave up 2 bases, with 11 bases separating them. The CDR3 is CATSRDGDTPYEQYF. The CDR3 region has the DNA TGTGCCACCAGCAGAGATGGGGACACCCCCTACGAGCAGTACTTC.

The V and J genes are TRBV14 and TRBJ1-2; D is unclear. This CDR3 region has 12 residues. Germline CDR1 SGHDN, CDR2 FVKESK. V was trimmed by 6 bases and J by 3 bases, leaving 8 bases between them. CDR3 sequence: CASSHRDYGYTF. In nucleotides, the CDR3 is TGTGCCAGCAGTCACAGAGACTATGGCTACACCTTC.

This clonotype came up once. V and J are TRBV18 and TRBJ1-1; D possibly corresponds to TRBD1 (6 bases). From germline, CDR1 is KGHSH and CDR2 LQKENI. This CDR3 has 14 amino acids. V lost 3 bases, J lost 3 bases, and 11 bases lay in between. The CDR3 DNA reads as TGTGCCAGCTCACCTTGGGGGGGCGACACTGAAGCTTTCTTT. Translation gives CASSPWGGDTEAFF.

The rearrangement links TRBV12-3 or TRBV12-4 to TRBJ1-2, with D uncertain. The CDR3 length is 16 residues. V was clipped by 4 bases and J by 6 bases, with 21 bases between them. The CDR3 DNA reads TGTGCCAGCAGTTCGTCGGGAGGGATTTTTGTGGATGGCTACACCTTC. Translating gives CASSSSGGIFVDGYTF.

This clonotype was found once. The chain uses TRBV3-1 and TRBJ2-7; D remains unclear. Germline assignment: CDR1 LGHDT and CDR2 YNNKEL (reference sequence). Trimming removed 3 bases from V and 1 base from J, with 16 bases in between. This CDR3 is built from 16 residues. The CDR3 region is CASSQGISLTSYEQYF. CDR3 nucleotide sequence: TGTGCCAGCAGCCAGGGTATTAGCCTCACATCCTACGAGCAGTACTTC.

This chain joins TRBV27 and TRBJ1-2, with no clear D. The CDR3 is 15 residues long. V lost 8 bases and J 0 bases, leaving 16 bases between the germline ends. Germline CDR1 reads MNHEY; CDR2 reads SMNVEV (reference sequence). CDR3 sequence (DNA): TGTGCCAGCGGTTCTAGACAATTGGCTAACTATGGCTACACCTTC. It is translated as CASGSRQLANYGYTF.

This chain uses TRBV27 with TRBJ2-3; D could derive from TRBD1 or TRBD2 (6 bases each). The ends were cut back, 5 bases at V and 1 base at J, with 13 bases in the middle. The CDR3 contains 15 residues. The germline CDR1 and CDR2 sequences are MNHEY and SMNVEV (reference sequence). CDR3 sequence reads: CASSAGGGGTDTQYF. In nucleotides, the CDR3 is TGTGCCAGCAGTGCCGGGGGCGGAGGCACAGATACGCAGTATTTT.

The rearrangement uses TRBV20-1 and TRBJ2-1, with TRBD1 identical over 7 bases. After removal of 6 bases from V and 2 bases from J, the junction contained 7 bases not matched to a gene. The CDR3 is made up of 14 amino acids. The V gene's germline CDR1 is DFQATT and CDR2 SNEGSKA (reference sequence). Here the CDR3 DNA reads TGCAGTGCACCGGCCAGGGGGACCTACAATGAGCAGTTCTTC. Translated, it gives CSAPARGTYNEQFF.

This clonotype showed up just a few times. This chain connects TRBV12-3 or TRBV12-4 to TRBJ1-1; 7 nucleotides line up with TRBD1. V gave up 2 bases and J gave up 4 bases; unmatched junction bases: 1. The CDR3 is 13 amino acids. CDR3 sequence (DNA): TGTGCCAGCAGTTTACCAGGGGGCACTGAAGCTTTCTTT. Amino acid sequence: CASSLPGGTEAFF.

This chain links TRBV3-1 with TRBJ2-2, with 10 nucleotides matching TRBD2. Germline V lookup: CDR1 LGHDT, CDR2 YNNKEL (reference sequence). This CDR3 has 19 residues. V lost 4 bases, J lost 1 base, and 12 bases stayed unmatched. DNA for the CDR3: TGTGCCAGCAGCCCTGGAGTAGCGGGGGGCACATTGAACACCGGGGAGCTGTTTTTT. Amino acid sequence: CASSPGVAGGTLNTGELFF.

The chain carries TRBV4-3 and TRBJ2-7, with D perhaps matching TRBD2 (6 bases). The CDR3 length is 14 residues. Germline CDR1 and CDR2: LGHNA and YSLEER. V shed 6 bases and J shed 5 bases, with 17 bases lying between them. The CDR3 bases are TGCGCCAGCAGTAATGGGCAGGGACTCGACGAGCAGTACTTC. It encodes CASSNGQGLDEQYF.

The CDR3 loop reads CASSLNKPSTDTQYF. The CDR3 DNA sequence: TGTGCCAGCAGCTTAAACAAACCTAGCACAGATACGCAGTATTTT. The rearrangement uses TRBV2 and TRBJ2-3; unclear D gene. The CDR3 is made up of 15 amino acids. The germline CDR1 and CDR2 sequences are SNHLY and FYNNEI. V shed 6 bases and J shed 0 bases, with 13 bases lying between them.

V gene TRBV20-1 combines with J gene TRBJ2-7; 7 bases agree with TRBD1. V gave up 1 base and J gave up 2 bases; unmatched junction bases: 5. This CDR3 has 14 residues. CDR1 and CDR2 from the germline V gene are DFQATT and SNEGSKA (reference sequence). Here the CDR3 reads CSARGQGSTYEQYF. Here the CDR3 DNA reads TGCAGTGCTAGAGGACAGGGCAGCACCTACGAGCAGTACTTC.

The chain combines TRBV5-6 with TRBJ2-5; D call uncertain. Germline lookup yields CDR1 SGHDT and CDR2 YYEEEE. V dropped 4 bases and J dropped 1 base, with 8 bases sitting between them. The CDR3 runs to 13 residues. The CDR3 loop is CASSPASQETQYF. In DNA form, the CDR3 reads TGTGCCAGCAGCCCTGCAAGCCAAGAGACCCAGTACTTC. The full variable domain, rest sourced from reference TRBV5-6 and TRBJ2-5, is DAGVTQSPTHLIKTRGQQVTLRCSPKSGHDTVSWYQQALGQGPQFIFQYYEEEERQRGNFPDRFSGHQFPNYSSELNVNALLLGDSALYLCASSPASQETQYFGPGTRLLVL.

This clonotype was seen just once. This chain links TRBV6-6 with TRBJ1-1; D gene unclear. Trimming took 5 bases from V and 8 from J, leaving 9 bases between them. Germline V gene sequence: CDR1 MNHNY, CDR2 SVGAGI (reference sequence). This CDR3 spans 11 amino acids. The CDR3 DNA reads TGTGCCAGCAGTGACCCCGAGGAAGCTTTCTTT. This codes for CASSDPEEAFF.

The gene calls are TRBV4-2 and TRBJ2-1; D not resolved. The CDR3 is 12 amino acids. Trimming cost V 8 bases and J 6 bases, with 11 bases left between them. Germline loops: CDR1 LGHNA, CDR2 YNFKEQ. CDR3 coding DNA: TGTGCCAGCTCGCCCCGGGCCAATGAGCAGTTCTTC. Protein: CASSPRANEQFF.